This T cell receptor (beta chain) was identified during a study of blood T cell repertoires in COVID-19. Background on the study: COVID-19 samples collected from the United States, Italy and Spain covered acute and convalescent phases. Sample material is recorded as cDNA or gDNA derived from T cells, B-cell-depleted T cells, or PBMCs.

Details on this clone: An end of the junction differs from the germline gene, which may be a read error.

Methods used by the authors: How many nucleated cells were present was estimated from reference gene primer amplification. Here immunoSEQ multiplex PCR was the method, and the copy in TCRdb shows in-frame clones only, minus some. D and trimming come from the DNA, and the V and J calls and clone size come from that table. The table records around 160,000 clones, roughly four fifths of them present only once. Germline CDR1 is GTSNPN and CDR2 is SVGIG (reference sequence). The CDR3 sequence is 13 residues long. The sequence was obtained from a human donor with acute or convalescent COVID-19. The donor label of this sample is uncertain. Sample: peripheral blood. This chain uses TRBV30 with TRBJ1-1; D perhaps matches TRBD1 (6 bases). For the CDR3, the DNA is TGCTCTTTCGAGGGGGATAAGTACACTGAAGCTTTCTTT. Its translation is CSFEGDKYTEAFF.